The rows below give T cell receptor beta chains drawn from one sample of a study of Tregs in tolerant kidney transplant recipients. Repertoires were generated with immunoSEQ multiplex PCR, while TCRdb's copy carries only in-frame clones and drops some. The sample includes over 50,000 clones, approximately 82% of them seen just once. The sample taken for sequencing was CD4+ T cells from blood. The receptors shown here come from a human donor in good health. CDR3s include the opening cysteine and the closing phenylalanine or tryptophan. Each record gives: clone size, J gene, V gene, CDR3 protein. Size is stated for part of the rows, as once, few or many counts, or as a class when the clone is expanded.

clone size: -; J gene: TRBJ2-1; V gene: TRBV5-1; CDR3 protein: CASSLRTSGSPNEQFF
clone size: -; J gene: TRBJ2-1; V gene: TRBV30; CDR3 protein: CAWSDPSGGYNEQFF
clone size: -; J gene: TRBJ2-1; V gene: TRBV4-3; CDR3 protein: CASSQAARLAGNNEQFF
clone size: once; J gene: TRBJ1-1; V gene: TRBV7-2; CDR3 protein: CASSLLGRNTEAFF
clone size: -; J gene: TRBJ2-7; V gene: TRBV5-5; CDR3 protein: CASSLFRVPQNEQYF
clone size: -; J gene: TRBJ1-2; V gene: TRBV15; CDR3 protein: CATSRDVGLDGYTF
clone size: -; J gene: TRBJ1-1; V gene: TRBV5-4; CDR3 protein: CASSPGGNTEAFF
clone size: -; J gene: TRBJ1-1; V gene: TRBV6-1; CDR3 protein: CASSELGGGKAFF
clone size: few; J gene: TRBJ1-1; V gene: TRBV6-5; CDR3 protein: CASSNEATGPLEAFF
clone size: -; J gene: TRBJ1-5; V gene: TRBV10-3; CDR3 protein: CAISEGQQGNQPQHF
clone size: -; J gene: TRBJ2-1; V gene: TRBV4-3; CDR3 protein: CASSQEQGYNEQFF
clone size: -; J gene: TRBJ1-2; V gene: TRBV6-5; CDR3 protein: CASSSWDGLYGYTF
clone size: -; J gene: TRBJ2-1; V gene: TRBV5-4; CDR3 protein: CASSLTGVYNEQFF
clone size: few; J gene: TRBJ1-2; V gene: TRBV19; CDR3 protein: CASSIWNYGYTF
clone size: -; J gene: TRBJ2-2; V gene: TRBV19; CDR3 protein: CASTRPGTLTGELFF
clone size: -; J gene: TRBJ1-2; V gene: TRBV9; CDR3 protein: CASTSEGNYGYTF
clone size: once; J gene: TRBJ2-7; V gene: TRBV10-3; CDR3 protein: CAISESDAYEQYF
clone size: -; J gene: TRBJ1-3; V gene: TRBV7-8; CDR3 protein: CASVSSRVFSGNTIYF
clone size: -; J gene: TRBJ1-4; V gene: TRBV6-5; CDR3 protein: CAPLRQGVGEKLFF
clone size: -; J gene: TRBJ2-7; V gene: TRBV5-6; CDR3 protein: CASSRPTRFTYEQYF
clone size: once; J gene: TRBJ2-3; V gene: TRBV4-2; CDR3 protein: CASSQDDRIGSKADTQYF
clone size: -; J gene: TRBJ2-1; V gene: TRBV29-1; CDR3 protein: CSGEAGDLASEQFF
clone size: -; J gene: TRBJ2-6; V gene: TRBV19; CDR3 protein: CASSAGQGNSGANVLTF
clone size: -; J gene: TRBJ1-3; V gene: TRBV7-9; CDR3 protein: CASSLTGVRDTIYF
clone size: -; J gene: TRBJ1-4; V gene: TRBV19; CDR3 protein: CASSIARGPNEKLFF
clone size: -; J gene: TRBJ1-5; V gene: TRBV7-2; CDR3 protein: CASSFGENQPQHF
clone size: -; J gene: TRBJ2-1; V gene: TRBV21-1; CDR3 protein: CASSKVTGEQFF
clone size: -; J gene: TRBJ1-1; V gene: TRBV4-2; CDR3 protein: CASSQDRGPTEAFF
clone size: -; J gene: TRBJ1-2; V gene: TRBV11-2; CDR3 protein: CASSPRQANGYTF
clone size: -; J gene: TRBJ1-4; V gene: TRBV6-5; CDR3 protein: CASTQRKRHVF
clone size: -; J gene: TRBJ2-7; V gene: TRBV7-8; CDR3 protein: CASSTDKTGDWDEQYF
clone size: -; J gene: TRBJ1-2; V gene: TRBV7-3; CDR3 protein: CASSLYPDRVNGYTF
clone size: once; J gene: TRBJ2-7; V gene: TRBV6-5; CDR3 protein: CAISKPGTSGHEQYF
clone size: -; J gene: TRBJ1-2; V gene: TRBV18; CDR3 protein: CASSPLERQGNGYTF
clone size: -; J gene: TRBJ1-2; V gene: TRBV5-1; CDR3 protein: CASSREPGREGYTF
clone size: -; J gene: TRBJ2-1; V gene: TRBV29-1; CDR3 protein: CSVPGTSGIEQFF
clone size: -; J gene: TRBJ2-2; V gene: TRBV5-4; CDR3 protein: CASSLGRLEQTGELFF
clone size: -; J gene: TRBJ2-5; V gene: TRBV7-6; CDR3 protein: CASSLGGLAVETQYF
clone size: -; J gene: TRBJ1-2; V gene: TRBV30; CDR3 protein: CAWSVSGASYGYTF
clone size: -; J gene: TRBJ2-5; V gene: TRBV7-2; CDR3 protein: CASSSDFLGAQYF
clone size: -; J gene: TRBJ2-7; V gene: TRBV6-6; CDR3 protein: CASSRDRSSYEQYF
clone size: -; J gene: TRBJ1-1; V gene: TRBV4-1; CDR3 protein: CASSQGFQGNMNTEAFF
clone size: few; J gene: TRBJ1-4; V gene: TRBV30; CDR3 protein: CAWTPRRFEKLFF
clone size: many; J gene: TRBJ2-3; V gene: TRBV9; CDR3 protein: CASKARDSTDTQYF
clone size: -; J gene: TRBJ1-2; V gene: TRBV23-1; CDR3 protein: CASSQSRRLGGYGYTF
clone size: few; J gene: TRBJ1-2; V gene: TRBV30; CDR3 protein: CAWSVRSGQGPIWRGYTF
clone size: -; J gene: TRBJ2-7; V gene: TRBV7-6; CDR3 protein: CASSLVVQNSEQYF
clone size: -; J gene: TRBJ1-4; V gene: TRBV10-3; CDR3 protein: CAISRQGGEKLFF
clone size: -; J gene: TRBJ1-2; V gene: TRBV5-4; CDR3 protein: CASSLVGGGGYTF
clone size: once; J gene: TRBJ2-7; V gene: TRBV11-3; CDR3 protein: CASSHTQGGRFHEQYF
clone size: -; J gene: TRBJ1-2; V gene: TRBV28; CDR3 protein: CASTPPVKYGYTF
clone size: -; J gene: TRBJ1-5; V gene: TRBV7-9; CDR3 protein: CASSLAGTENQPQHF
clone size: -; J gene: TRBJ2-1; V gene: TRBV6-5; CDR3 protein: CASRNDRGPYNEQFF
clone size: -; J gene: TRBJ1-4; V gene: TRBV6-1; CDR3 protein: CASTAGTDNEKLFF